This TCR beta chain was captured by sequencing in a study of monozygotic twins with inflammatory bowel disease. Germline V gene sequence: CDR1 SGHDN, CDR2 FVKESK. The CDR3 loop spans 14 amino acids. TCRdb reprocessed the 5' RACE reads; each CDR3 protein has one entry and no DNA is given. The sample has about 300,000 distinct CDR3 sequences. This chain joins TRBV14 and TRBJ1-6. This TCR came from a human donor with ulcerative colitis or Crohn's disease, or a healthy co-twin of an affected twin (not recorded which). Input material: blood. CDR3 protein: CASSQGYPSSPLHF.